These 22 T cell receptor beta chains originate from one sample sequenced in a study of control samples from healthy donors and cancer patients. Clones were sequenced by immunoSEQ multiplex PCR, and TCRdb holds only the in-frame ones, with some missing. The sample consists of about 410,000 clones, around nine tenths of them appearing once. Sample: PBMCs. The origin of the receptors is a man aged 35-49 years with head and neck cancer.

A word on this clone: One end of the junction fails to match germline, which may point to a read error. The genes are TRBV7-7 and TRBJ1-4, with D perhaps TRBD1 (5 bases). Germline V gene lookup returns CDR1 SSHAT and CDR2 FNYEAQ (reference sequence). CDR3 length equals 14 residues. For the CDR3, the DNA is TGTGCTAGCAGCCCGGACACGAGCAATGAAAAACTGTTTTTT. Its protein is CASSPDTSNEKLFF.

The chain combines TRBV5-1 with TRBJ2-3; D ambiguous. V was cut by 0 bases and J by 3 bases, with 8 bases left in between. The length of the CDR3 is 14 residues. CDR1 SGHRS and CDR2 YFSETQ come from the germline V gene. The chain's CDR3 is CASSLGQETDTQYF. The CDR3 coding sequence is TGCGCCAGCAGCTTGGGGCAGGAAACAGATACGCAGTATTTT.

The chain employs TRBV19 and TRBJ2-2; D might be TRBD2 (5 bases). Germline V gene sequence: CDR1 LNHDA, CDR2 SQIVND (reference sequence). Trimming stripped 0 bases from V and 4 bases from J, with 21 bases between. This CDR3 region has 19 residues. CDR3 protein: CASSIDRGGYITGTGELFF. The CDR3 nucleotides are TGTGCCAGTAGTATAGATCGAGGAGGTTACATAACGGGCACCGGGGAGCTGTTTTTT.

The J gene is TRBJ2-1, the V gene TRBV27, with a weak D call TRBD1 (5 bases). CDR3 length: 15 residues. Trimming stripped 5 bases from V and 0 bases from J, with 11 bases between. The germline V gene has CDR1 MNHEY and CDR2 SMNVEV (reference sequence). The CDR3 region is CASSPQGSSYNEQFF. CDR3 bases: TGTGCCAGCAGTCCTCAGGGCAGCTCCTACAATGAGCAGTTCTTC.

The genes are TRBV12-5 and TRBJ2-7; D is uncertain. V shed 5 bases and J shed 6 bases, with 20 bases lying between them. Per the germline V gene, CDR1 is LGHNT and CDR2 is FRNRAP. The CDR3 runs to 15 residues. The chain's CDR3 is CASGPASGFGSEQYF. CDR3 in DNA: TGTGCTAGTGGTCCTGCCTCAGGCTTCGGCTCCGAGCAGTACTTC.

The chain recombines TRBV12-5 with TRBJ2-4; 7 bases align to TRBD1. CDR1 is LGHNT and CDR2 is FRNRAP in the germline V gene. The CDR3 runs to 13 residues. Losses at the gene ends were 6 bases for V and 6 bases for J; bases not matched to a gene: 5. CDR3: CASGTQGVNIQYF. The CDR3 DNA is TGTGCTAGTGGAACGCAGGGGGTAAACATTCAGTACTTC. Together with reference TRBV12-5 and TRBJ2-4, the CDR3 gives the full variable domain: DARVTQTPRHKVTEMGQEVTMRCQPILGHNTVFWYRQTMMQGLELLAYFRNRAPLDDSGMPKDRFSAEMPDATLATLKIQPSEPRDSAVYFCASGTQGVNIQYFGAGTRLSVL.

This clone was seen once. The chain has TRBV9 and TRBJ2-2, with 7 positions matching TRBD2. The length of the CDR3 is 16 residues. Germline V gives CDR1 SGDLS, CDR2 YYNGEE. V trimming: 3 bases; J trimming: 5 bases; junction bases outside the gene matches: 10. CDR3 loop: CASSEPSGERTGELFF. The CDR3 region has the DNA TGTGCCAGCAGCGAACCAAGCGGGGAGAGGACCGGGGAGCTGTTTTTT.

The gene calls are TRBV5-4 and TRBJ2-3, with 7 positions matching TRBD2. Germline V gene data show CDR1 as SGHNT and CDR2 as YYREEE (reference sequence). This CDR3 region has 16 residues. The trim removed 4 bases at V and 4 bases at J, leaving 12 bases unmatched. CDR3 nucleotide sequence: TGTGCCAGCAGCCCACCGAGCGGGATAGAGGCAGATACGCAGTATTTT. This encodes CASSPPSGIEADTQYF.

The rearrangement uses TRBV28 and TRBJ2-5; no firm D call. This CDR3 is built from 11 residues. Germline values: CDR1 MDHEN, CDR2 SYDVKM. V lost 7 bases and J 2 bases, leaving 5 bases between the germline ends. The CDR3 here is CASIGQETQYF. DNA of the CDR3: TGTGCCAGCATCGGGCAAGAGACCCAGTACTTC.

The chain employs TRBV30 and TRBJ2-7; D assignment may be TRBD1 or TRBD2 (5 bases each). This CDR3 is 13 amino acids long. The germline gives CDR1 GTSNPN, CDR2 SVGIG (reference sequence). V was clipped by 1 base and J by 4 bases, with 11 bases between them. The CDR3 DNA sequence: TGTGCCTGGAGTGAGGGGACGGCGTACGAGCAGTACTTC. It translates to CAWSEGTAYEQYF.

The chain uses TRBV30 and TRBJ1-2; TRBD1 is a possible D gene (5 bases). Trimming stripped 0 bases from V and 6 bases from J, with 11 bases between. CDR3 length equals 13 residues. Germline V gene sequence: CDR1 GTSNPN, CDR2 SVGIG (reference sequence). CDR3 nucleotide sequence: TGTGCCTGGAGTGTACCTGGGACGGATGGCTACACCTTC. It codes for CAWSVPGTDGYTF.

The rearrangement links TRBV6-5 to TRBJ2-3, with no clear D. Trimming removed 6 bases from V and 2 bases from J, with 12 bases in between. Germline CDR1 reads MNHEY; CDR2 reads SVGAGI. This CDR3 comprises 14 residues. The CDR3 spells CASRPQRFTDTQYF. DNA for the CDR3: TGTGCCAGCAGACCTCAGAGATTCACAGATACGCAGTATTTT.

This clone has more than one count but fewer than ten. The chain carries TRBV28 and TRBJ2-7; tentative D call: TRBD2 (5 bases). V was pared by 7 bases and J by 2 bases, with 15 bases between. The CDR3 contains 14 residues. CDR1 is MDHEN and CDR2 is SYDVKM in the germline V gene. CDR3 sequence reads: CASTPTGRAYEQYF. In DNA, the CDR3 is TGTGCCAGCACCCCCACGGGGAGAGCCTACGAGCAGTACTTC.

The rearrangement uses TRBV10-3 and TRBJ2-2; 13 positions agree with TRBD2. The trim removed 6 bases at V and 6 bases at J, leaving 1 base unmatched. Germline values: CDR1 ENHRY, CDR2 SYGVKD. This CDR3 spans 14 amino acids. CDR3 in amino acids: CAISGTSGAGELFF. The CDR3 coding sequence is TGTGCCATCAGCGGGACTAGCGGGGCCGGGGAGCTGTTTTTT.

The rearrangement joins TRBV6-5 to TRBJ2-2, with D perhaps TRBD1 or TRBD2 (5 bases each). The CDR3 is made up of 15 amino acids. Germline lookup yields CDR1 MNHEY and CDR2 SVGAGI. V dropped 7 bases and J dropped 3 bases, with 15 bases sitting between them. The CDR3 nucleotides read TGTGCCAGCAACGGGGCCACGATGTACACCGGGGAGCTGTTTTTT. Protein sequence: CASNGATMYTGELFF.

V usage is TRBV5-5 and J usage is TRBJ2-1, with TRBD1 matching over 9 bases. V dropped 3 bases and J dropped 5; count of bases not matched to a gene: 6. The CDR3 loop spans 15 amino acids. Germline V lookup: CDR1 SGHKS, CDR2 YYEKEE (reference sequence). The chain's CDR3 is CASSSTGGFDNEQFF. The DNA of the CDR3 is TGTGCCAGCAGCTCAACAGGGGGCTTCGACAATGAGCAGTTCTTC.

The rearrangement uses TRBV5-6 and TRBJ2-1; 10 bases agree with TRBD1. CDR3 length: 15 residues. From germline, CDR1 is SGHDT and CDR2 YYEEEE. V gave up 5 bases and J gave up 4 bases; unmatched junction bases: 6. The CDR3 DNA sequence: TGTGCCAGCAGTATAACGGGACAGGGGTACAATGAGCAGTTCTTC. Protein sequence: CASSITGQGYNEQFF.

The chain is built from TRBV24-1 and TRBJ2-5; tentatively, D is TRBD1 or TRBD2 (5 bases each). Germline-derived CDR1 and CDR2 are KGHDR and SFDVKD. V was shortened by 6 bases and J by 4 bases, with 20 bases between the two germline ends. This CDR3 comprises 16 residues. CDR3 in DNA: TGTGCCACCAGTTCCTCTTGGGACGGGGCGGGAGAGACCCAGTACTTC. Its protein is CATSSSWDGAGETQYF.

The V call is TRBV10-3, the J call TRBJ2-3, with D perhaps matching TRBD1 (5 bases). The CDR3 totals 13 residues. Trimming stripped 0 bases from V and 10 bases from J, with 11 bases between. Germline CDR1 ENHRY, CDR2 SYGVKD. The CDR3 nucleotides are TGTGCCATCAGTGAGTCTCAGGGATTGTCGCAGTATTTT. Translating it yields CAISESQGLSQYF.

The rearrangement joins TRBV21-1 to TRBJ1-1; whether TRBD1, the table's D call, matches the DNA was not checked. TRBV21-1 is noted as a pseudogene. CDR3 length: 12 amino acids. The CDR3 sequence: CASSNMNTEAFF. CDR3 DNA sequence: TGTGCCAGCAGCAACATGAACACTGAAGCTTTCTTT.

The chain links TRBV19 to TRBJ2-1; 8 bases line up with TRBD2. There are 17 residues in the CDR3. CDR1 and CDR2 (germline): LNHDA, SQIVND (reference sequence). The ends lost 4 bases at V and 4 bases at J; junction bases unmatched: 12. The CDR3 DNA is TGTGCCAGTAGTAGAGGCCCGACTAGCGCGGTATACAATGAGCAGTTCTTC. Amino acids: CASSRGPTSAVYNEQFF.

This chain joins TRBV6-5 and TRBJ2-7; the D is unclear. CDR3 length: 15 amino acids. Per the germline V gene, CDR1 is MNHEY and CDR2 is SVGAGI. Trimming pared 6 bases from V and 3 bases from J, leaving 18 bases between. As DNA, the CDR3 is TGTGCCAGCAGCCCCTCCCTCCGACCCGTCTACGAGCAGTACTTC. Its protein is CASSPSLRPVYEQYF.